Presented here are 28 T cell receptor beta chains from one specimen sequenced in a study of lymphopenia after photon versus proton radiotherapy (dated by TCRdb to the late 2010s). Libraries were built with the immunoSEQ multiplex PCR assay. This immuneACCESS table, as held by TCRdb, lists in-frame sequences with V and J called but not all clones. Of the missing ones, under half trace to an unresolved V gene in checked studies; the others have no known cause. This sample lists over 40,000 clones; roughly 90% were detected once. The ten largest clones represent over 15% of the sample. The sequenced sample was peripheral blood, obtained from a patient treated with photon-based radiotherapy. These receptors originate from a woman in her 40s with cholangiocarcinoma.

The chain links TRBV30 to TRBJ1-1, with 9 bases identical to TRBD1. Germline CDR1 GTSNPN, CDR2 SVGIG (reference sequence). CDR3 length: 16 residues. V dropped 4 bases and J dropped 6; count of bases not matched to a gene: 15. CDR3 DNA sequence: TGTGCCTGGACCCTTGGACAGGGGAGTGAGAGCTCTGAAGCTTTCTTT. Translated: CAWTLGQGSESSEAFF.

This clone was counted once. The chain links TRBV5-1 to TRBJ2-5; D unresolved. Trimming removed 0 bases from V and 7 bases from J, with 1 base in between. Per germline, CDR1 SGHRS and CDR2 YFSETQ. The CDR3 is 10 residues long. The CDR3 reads CASSLGTQYF. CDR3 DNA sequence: TGCGCCAGCAGCTTGGGGACCCAGTACTTC.

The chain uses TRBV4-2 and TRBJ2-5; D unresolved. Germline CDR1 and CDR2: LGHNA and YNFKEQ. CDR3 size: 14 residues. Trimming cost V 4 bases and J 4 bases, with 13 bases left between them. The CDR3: CASSPGATGETQYF. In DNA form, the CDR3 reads TGTGCCAGCAGCCCTGGAGCCACGGGAGAGACCCAGTACTTC.

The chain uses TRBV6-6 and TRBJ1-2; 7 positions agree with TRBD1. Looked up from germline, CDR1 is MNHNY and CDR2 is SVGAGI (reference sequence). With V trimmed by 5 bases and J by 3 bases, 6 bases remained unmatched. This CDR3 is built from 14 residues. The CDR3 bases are TGTGCCAGCAGTCGACAGGGAGCGGACTATGGCTACACCTTC. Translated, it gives CASSRQGADYGYTF.

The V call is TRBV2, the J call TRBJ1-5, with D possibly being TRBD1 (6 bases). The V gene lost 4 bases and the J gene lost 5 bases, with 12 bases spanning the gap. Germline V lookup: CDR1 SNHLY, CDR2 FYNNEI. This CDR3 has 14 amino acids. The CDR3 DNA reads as TGTGCCAGCAGTGGTGAACAGGGCCATCAGCCCCAGCATTTT. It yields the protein CASSGEQGHQPQHF.

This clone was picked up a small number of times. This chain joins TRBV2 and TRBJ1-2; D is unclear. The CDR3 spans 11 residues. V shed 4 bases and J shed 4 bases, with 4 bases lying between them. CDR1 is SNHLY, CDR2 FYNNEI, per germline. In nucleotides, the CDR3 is TGTGCCAGCAGTGTCGGCTATGGCTACACCTTC. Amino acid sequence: CASSVGYGYTF.

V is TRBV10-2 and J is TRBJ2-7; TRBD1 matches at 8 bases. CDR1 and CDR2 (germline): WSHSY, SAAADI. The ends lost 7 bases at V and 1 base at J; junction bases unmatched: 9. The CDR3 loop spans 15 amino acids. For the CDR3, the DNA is TGCGCCAGCACTTCCCAGGGGGCAACATCCTACGAGCAGTACTTC. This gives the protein CASTSQGATSYEQYF.

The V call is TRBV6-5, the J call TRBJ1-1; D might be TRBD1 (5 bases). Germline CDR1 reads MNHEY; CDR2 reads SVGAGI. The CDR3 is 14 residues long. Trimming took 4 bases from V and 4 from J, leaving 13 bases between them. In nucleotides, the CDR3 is TGTGCCAGCAGTTTGTCCGGGACTGGCACTGAAGCTTTCTTT. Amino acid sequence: CASSLSGTGTEAFF.

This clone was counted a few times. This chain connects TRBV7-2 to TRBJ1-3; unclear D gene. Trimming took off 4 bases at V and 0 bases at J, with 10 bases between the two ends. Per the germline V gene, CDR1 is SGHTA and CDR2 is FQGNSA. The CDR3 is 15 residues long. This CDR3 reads CASSSRKTSGNTIYF. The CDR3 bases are TGTGCCAGCAGCTCTCGGAAGACCTCTGGAAACACCATATATTTT.

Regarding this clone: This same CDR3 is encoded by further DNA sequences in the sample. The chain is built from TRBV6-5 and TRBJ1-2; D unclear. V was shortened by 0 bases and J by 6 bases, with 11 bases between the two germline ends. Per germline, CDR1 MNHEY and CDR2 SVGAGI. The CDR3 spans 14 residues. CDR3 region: CASSYSRVTNGYTF. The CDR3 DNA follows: TGTGCCAGCAGTTACTCGAGAGTAACTAATGGCTACACCTTC.

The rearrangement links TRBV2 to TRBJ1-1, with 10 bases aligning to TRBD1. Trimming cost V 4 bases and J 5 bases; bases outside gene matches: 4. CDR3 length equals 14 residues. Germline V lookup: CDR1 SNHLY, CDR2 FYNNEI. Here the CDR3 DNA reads TGTGCCAGCAGTGGACAGGGGGCAGGGACTGAAGCTTTCTTT. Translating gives CASSGQGAGTEAFF.

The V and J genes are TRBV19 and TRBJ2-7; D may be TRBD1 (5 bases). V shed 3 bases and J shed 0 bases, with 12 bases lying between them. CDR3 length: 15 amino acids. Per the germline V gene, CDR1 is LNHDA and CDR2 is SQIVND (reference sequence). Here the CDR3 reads CASSISTAFSYEQYF. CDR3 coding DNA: TGTGCCAGTAGTATTTCGACAGCCTTCTCCTACGAGCAGTACTTC.

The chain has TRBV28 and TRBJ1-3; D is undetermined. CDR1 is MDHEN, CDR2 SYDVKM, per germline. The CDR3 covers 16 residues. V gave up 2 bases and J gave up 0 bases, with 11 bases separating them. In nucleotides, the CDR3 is TGTGCCAGCAGTTTAAACGGGTTGAGCTCTGGAAACACCATATATTTT. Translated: CASSLNGLSSGNTIYF. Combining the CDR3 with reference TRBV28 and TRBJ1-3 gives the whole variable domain DVKVTQSSRYLVKRTGEKVFLECVQDMDHENMFWYRQDPGLGLRLIYFSYDVKMKEKGDIPEGYSVSREKKERFSLILESASTNQTSMYLCASSLNGLSSGNTIYFGEGSWLTVV.

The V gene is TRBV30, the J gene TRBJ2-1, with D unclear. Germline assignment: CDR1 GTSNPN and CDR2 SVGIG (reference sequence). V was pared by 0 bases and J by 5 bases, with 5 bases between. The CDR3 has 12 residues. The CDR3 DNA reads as TGTGCCTGGAGTGTACGAGACAATGAGCAGTTCTTC. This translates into CAWSVRDNEQFF.

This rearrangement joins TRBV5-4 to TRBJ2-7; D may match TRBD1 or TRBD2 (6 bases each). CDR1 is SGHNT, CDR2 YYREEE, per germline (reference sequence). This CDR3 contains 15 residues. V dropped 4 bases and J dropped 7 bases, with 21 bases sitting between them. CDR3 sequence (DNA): TGTGCCAGCAGCCAAATTGGGGGGCGGGGTGGTGAGCAGTACTTC. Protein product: CASSQIGGRGGEQYF.

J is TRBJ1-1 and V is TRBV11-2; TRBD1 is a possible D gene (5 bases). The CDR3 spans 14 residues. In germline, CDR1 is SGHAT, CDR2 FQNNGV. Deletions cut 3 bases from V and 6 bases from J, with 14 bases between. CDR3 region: CASSFQGMGPEAFF. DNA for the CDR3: TGTGCCAGCAGCTTTCAGGGCATGGGCCCTGAAGCTTTCTTT.

The CDR3 loop reads CASSSWTGRSGANVLTF. The CDR3 DNA is TGTGCCAGCAGCTCGTGGACAGGGCGATCTGGGGCCAACGTCCTGACTTTC. This chain uses TRBV11-2 with TRBJ2-6; 8 positions match TRBD1. Germline CDR1 SGHAT, CDR2 FQNNGV. J was trimmed by 1 base and V by 4 bases; bases with no gene match: 6. This CDR3 contains 17 residues.

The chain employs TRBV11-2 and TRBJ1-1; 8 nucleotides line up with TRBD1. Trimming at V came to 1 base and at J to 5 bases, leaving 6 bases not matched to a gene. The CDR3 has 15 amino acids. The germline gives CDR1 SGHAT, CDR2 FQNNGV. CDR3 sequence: CASSLVGTGETEAFF. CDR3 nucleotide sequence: TGTGCCAGCAGCTTAGTGGGGACAGGAGAGACTGAAGCTTTCTTT.

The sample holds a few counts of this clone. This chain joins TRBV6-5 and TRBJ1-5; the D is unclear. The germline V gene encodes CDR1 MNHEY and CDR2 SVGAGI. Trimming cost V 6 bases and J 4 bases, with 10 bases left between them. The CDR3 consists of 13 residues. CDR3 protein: CASRMDGNQPQHF. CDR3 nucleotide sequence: TGTGCCAGCAGGATGGACGGGAATCAGCCCCAGCATTTT.

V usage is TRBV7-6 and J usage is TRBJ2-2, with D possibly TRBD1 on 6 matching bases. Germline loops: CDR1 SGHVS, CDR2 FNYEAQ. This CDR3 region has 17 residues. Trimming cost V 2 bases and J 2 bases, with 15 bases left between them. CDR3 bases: TGTGCCAGCAGCTTATTAAGGCAGGGGCCAAACACCGGGGAGCTGTTTTTT. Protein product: CASSLLRQGPNTGELFF. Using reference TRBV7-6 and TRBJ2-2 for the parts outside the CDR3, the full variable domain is GAGVSQSPRYKVTKRGQDVALRCDPISGHVSLYWYRQALGQGPEFLTYFNYEAQQDKSGLPNDRFSAERPEGSISTLTIQRTEQRDSAMYRCASSLLRQGPNTGELFFGEGSRLTVL.

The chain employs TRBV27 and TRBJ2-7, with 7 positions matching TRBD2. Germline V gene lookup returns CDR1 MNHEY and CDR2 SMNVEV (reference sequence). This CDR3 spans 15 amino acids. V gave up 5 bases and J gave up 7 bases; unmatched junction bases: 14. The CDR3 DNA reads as TGTGCCAGCAGTATGAACACGGGGAGGGCGAGGGAGCAGTACTTC. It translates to CASSMNTGRAREQYF.

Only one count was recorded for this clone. In DNA form, the CDR3 reads TGTGCCAGCAGTTACGGGGCAGGGAATGGCTACACCTTC. Protein sequence: CASSYGAGNGYTF. V gene TRBV6-5 combines with J gene TRBJ1-2, with D perhaps TRBD1 (5 bases). Trimming stripped 2 bases from V and 6 bases from J, with 10 bases between. The CDR3 runs 13 residues. The germline gives CDR1 MNHEY, CDR2 SVGAGI.

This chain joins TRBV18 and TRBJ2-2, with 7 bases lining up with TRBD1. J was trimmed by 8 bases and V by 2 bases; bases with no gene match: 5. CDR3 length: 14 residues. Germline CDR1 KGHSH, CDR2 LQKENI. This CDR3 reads CASSPGTERGELFF. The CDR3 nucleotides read TGTGCCAGCTCACCAGGGACAGAGCGGGGGGAGCTGTTTTTT. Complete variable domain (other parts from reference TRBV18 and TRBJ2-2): NAGVMQNPRHLVRRRGQEARLRCSPMKGHSHVYWYRQLPEEGLKFMVYLQKENIIDESGMPKERFSAEFPKEGPSILRIQQVVRGDSAAYFCASSPGTERGELFFGEGSRLTVL.

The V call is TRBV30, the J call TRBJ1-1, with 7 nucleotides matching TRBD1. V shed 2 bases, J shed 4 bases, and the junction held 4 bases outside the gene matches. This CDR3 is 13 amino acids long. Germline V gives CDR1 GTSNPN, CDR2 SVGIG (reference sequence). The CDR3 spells CAWSQGVTTEAFF. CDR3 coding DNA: TGTGCCTGGAGTCAGGGGGTAACCACTGAAGCTTTCTTT.

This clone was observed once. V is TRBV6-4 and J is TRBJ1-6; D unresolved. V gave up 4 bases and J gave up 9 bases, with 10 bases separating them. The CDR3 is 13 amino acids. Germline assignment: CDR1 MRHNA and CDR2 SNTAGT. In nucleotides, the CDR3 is TGTGCCAGCAGTGCCTCACTGGGTTCACCCCTCCACTTT. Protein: CASSASLGSPLHF.

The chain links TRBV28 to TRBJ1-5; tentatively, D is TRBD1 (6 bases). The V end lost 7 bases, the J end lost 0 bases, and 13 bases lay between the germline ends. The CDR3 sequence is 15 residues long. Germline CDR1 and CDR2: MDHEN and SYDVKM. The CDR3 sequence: CASILGGNSNQPQHF. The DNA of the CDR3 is TGTGCCAGCATTCTAGGGGGAAATAGCAATCAGCCCCAGCATTTT.

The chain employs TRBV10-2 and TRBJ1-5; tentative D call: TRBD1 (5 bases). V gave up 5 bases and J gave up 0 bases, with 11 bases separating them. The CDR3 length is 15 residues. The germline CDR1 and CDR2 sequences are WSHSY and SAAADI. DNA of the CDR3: TGCGCCAGCAGTCTGACAGATTATAGCAATCAGCCCCAGCATTTT. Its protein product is CASSLTDYSNQPQHF.

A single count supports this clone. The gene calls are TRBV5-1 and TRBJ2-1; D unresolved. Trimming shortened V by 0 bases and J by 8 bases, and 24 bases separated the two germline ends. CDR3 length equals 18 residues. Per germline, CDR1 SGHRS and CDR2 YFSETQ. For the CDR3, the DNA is TGCGCCAGCAGCTTGGTTTTGGTGGGCTATCCACCCCACGATGAGCAGTTCTTC. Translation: CASSLVLVGYPPHDEQFF.